These 30 T cell receptor beta chains were all obtained from the same sample, sequenced in a study of identical twins. TCRdb reprocessed the 5' RACE reads via MiXCR and lists one record per CDR3 protein. The sample yields fewer than 650,000 distinct CDR3 sequences, roughly 7.1% seen once. This sample also appeared in a second study, on yellow fever vaccine responses in identical twins.

Sequencing used PBMCs. The origin of the receptors is a woman in her late teens or twenties in good health.

This clonotype has more than one count but fewer than ten. The CDR3 sequence: CASRPGTGGGYTF. In nucleotides, the CDR3 is TGTGCCAGCCGACCAGGGACAGGGGGTGGTTACACCTTC. The chain links TRBV27 to TRBJ1-2, with TRBD1 identical over 11 bases. Unmatched junction bases numbered 10, after V lost 8 bases and J lost 11 bases. The CDR3 runs to 13 residues. The germline CDR1 and CDR2 sequences are MNHEY and SMNVEV (reference sequence).

The V and J genes are TRBV5-6 and TRBJ2-2; TRBD1 agrees at 9 bases. The trim removed 3 bases at V and 5 bases at J, leaving 2 bases unmatched. The CDR3 runs to 14 residues. Germline V lookup: CDR1 SGHDT, CDR2 YYEEEE. The CDR3 DNA sequence: TGTGCCAGCAGCTACGGACAGGGGACCGGGGAGCTGTTTTTT. It specifies CASSYGQGTGELFF. The whole variable domain, remainder taken from reference TRBV5-6 and TRBJ2-2, is DAGVTQSPTHLIKTRGQQVTLRCSPKSGHDTVSWYQQALGQGPQFIFQYYEEEERQRGNFPDRFSGHQFPNYSSELNVNALLLGDSALYLCASSYGQGTGELFFGEGSRLTVL.

This clonotype was picked up a small number of times. The chain joins TRBV20-1 to TRBJ2-1, with TRBD2 matching 7 bases. V dropped 1 base and J dropped 7; count of bases not matched to a gene: 7. CDR1 and CDR2 from the germline V gene are DFQATT and SNEGSKA (reference sequence). The CDR3 spans 14 residues. CDR3 region: CSARGQGGANEQFF. In DNA, the CDR3 is TGCAGTGCTAGAGGCCAGGGAGGGGCAAATGAGCAGTTCTTC.

The J gene is TRBJ2-7, the V gene TRBV20-1; 8 nucleotides match TRBD1. CDR1 and CDR2 from the germline V gene are DFQATT and SNEGSKA (reference sequence). This CDR3 spans 15 amino acids. The V and J ends lost 2 bases and 2 bases, in that order; junction bases with no gene match: 8. This chain's CDR3 is CSARWPGQATYEQYF. CDR3 nucleotide sequence: TGCAGTGCTAGATGGCCGGGACAGGCGACCTACGAGCAGTACTTC.

The rearrangement links TRBV27 to TRBJ1-2, with 8 bases fitting TRBD1. Looked up from germline, CDR1 is MNHEY and CDR2 is SMNVEV (reference sequence). V lost 7 bases and J lost 6; bases outside the gene matches: 10. This CDR3 is built from 14 residues. The CDR3 DNA is TGTGCCAGCAAGAACGGACAGGGCGGCCATGGCTACACCTTC. Its protein is CASKNGQGGHGYTF.

The table lists this clonotype with many counts. The chain has TRBV28 and TRBJ2-1; D possibly matches TRBD1 or TRBD2 (5 bases each). The CDR3 consists of 14 residues. The germline V gene encodes CDR1 MDHEN and CDR2 SYDVKM. V shed 6 bases and J shed 4 bases, with 13 bases lying between them. The CDR3 coding sequence is TGTGCCAGCAGACCACCGGGACCGTACAATGAGCAGTTCTTC. Amino acids: CASRPPGPYNEQFF. The full variable domain, in which reference TRBV28 and TRBJ2-1 provide the parts outside the CDR3, is DVKVTQSSRYLVKRTGEKVFLECVQDMDHENMFWYRQDPGLGLRLIYFSYDVKMKEKGDIPEGYSVSREKKERFSLILESASTNQTSMYLCASRPPGPYNEQFFGPGTRLTVL.

This rearrangement joins TRBV20-1 to TRBJ2-7; D ambiguous. V was shortened by 1 base and J by 4 bases, with 14 bases between the two germline ends. Per the germline V gene, CDR1 is DFQATT and CDR2 is SNEGSKA (reference sequence). This CDR3 comprises 14 residues. The CDR3 protein is CSARVPGSSYEQYF. CDR3 nucleotide sequence: TGCAGTGCTAGAGTGCCAGGTAGTTCGTACGAGCAGTACTTC.

This clonotype was detected a few times. The chain carries TRBV6-5 and TRBJ2-1; the D gene is possibly TRBD2 (5 bases). Germline lookup yields CDR1 MNHEY and CDR2 SVGAGI. This CDR3 region has 15 residues. Trimming stripped 0 bases from V and 6 bases from J, with 12 bases between. The CDR3 DNA reads TGTGCCAGCAGTTACTCCCGTGGAGGCCCCAATGAGCAGTTCTTC. Its protein product is CASSYSRGGPNEQFF.

The table lists this clonotype with many counts. The chain uses TRBV4-1 and TRBJ1-1; D not resolved. CDR1 is MGHRA, CDR2 YSYEKL, per germline. Trimming removed 9 bases from V and 0 bases from J, with 11 bases in between. CDR3 length: 13 residues. CDR3 loop: CASRYGLNTEAFF. CDR3 in DNA: TGCGCCAGTCGCTATGGTCTGAACACTGAAGCTTTCTTT.

This clonotype has just a few counts. The chain couples TRBV2 to TRBJ2-1; 7 bases are a match to TRBD2. In germline, CDR1 is SNHLY, CDR2 FYNNEI. This CDR3 region has 17 residues. V gave up 3 bases and J gave up 8 bases; unmatched junction bases: 16. CDR3 in amino acids: CASSEGGWTRTPDEQFF. CDR3 bases: TGTGCCAGCAGTGAGGGGGGGTGGACTAGGACGCCGGATGAGCAGTTCTTC.

This clonotype has a handful of counts. The rearrangement links TRBV7-2 to TRBJ2-5; 8 bases fit TRBD2. With 4 bases clipped from V and 5 bases from J, the junction kept 12 bases outside the gene matches. Germline CDR1 reads SGHTA; CDR2 reads FQGNSA. CDR3 length equals 16 residues. The CDR3 loop is CASSSRDGGARETQYF. The CDR3 DNA reads TGTGCCAGCAGCTCCCGTGACGGGGGGGCCCGGGAGACCCAGTACTTC.

This clonotype turned up a few times. The chain joins TRBV12-3 or TRBV12-4 to TRBJ2-2; D is unresolved. V was trimmed by 4 bases and J by 6 bases, leaving 15 bases between them. CDR3 length: 15 residues. The CDR3 protein is CASSSSQSGPGELFF. DNA of the CDR3: TGTGCCAGCAGTTCGAGTCAGTCCGGGCCCGGGGAGCTGTTTTTT.

The chain combines TRBV7-8 with TRBJ2-7; 9 bases fit TRBD2. The CDR3 spans 20 residues. The junction had 21 bases not matched to a gene; V was cut back by 1 base and J by 5 bases. Germline CDR1 reads SGHVS; CDR2 reads FQNEAQ. The CDR3 reads CASSLGGRVREGRRGHEQYF. DNA of the CDR3: TGTGCCAGCAGCTTAGGTGGTCGCGTGCGGGAGGGCCGTAGAGGACACGAGCAGTACTTC.

The genes are TRBV7-9 and TRBJ1-2; possibly TRBD1 for D (5 bases). Germline CDR1 is SEHNR and CDR2 is FQNEAQ (reference sequence). The V and J ends lost 7 bases and 7 bases respectively, with 19 bases between them. The CDR3 length is 14 residues. CDR3 region: CASKKVEGRGGYTF. The CDR3 bases are TGTGCCAGCAAGAAGGTAGAGGGGCGCGGTGGCTACACCTTC.

This clonotype was detected only a few times. The V and J genes are TRBV5-1 and TRBJ1-1; 7 nucleotides align to TRBD1. The CDR3 extends over 12 amino acids. J lost 13 bases, V lost 2 bases, and 8 bases had no gene match. Germline CDR1 reads SGHRS; CDR2 reads YFSETQ. The CDR3 here is CASSLEQGRDFF. CDR3 DNA: TGCGCCAGCAGCTTAGAACAGGGGAGGGATTTCTTT.

The V call is TRBV10-3, the J call TRBJ1-1; TRBD1 aligns across 7 bases. Germline V lookup: CDR1 ENHRY, CDR2 SYGVKD. After removal of 0 bases from V and 10 bases from J, the junction contained 8 bases not matched to a gene. This CDR3 spans 14 amino acids. CDR3 sequence (DNA): TGTGCCATCAGTGAGTCGAAGGGGGCGCAAATAGCTTTCTTT. Its protein is CAISESKGAQIAFF.

This clonotype was observed a few times. The chain couples TRBV2 to TRBJ2-5, with 8 bases that match TRBD1. The trim removed 3 bases at V and 5 bases at J, leaving 5 bases unmatched. The CDR3 sequence is 14 residues long. Germline loops: CDR1 SNHLY, CDR2 FYNNEI. CDR3 sequence: CASSDQTGVETQYF. Here the CDR3 DNA reads TGTGCCAGCAGTGACCAGACAGGGGTGGAGACCCAGTACTTC.

The chain combines TRBV19 with TRBJ2-3, with 14 bases fitting TRBD2. The V segment lost 1 base and the J segment 3 bases; nucleotides outside the gene matches: 3. The CDR3 is made up of 17 amino acids. Germline lookup yields CDR1 LNHDA and CDR2 SQIVND (reference sequence). CDR3 region: CASSIGLAGGPTDTQYF. Here the CDR3 DNA reads TGTGCCAGTAGTATAGGACTAGCGGGAGGGCCGACAGATACGCAGTATTTT. Combining the CDR3 with reference TRBV19 and TRBJ2-3 gives the whole variable domain DGGITQSPKYLFRKEGQNVTLSCEQNLNHDAMYWYRQDPGQGLRLIYYSQIVNDFQKGDIAEGYSVSREKKESFPLTVTSAQKNPTAFYLCASSIGLAGGPTDTQYFGPGTRLTVL.

This clonotype showed up many times. The chain combines TRBV12-3 or TRBV12-4 with TRBJ2-1, with D perhaps matching TRBD1 or TRBD2 (6 bases each). The CDR3 extends over 16 amino acids. Trimming stripped 3 bases from V and 0 bases from J, with 12 bases between. CDR3 DNA: TGTGCCAGCAGTTTCCGGGGGCCGAGCTCCTACAATGAGCAGTTCTTC. It encodes CASSFRGPSSYNEQFF.

At least ten counts were recorded for this clonotype. The rearrangement uses TRBV7-9 and TRBJ2-1; possibly TRBD1 for D (6 bases). CDR3 length: 16 amino acids. The V and J ends lost 8 bases and 7 bases respectively, with 24 bases between them. Germline V gene lookup returns CDR1 SEHNR and CDR2 FQNEAQ (reference sequence). The CDR3 bases are TGTGCCAGCCCCCCTAAGGTACAGGGTGTGATAAATGAGCAGTTCTTC. Amino acids: CASPPKVQGVINEQFF. Complete variable domain (other parts from reference TRBV7-9 and TRBJ2-1): DTGVSQNPRHKITKRGQNVTFRCDPISEHNRLYWYRQTLGQGPEFLTYFQNEAQLEKSRLLSDRFSAERPKGSFSTLEIQRTEQGDSAMYLCASPPKVQGVINEQFFGPGTRLTVL.

CDR3 DNA: TGTGCCAGCAGCCCACAGCCGATGGCCCGCTCATATGAGCAGTACGTC. It translates to CASSPQPMARSYEQYV. The chain is built from TRBV5-5 and TRBJ2-7; no firm D call. Germline CDR1 reads SGHKS; CDR2 reads YYEKEE (reference sequence). The V end lost 4 bases, the J end lost 7 bases, and 24 bases lay between the germline ends. The CDR3 spans 16 residues.

In its sample, this clonotype was seen many times. The rearrangement joins TRBV4-1 to TRBJ1-1; D is ambiguous. Looked up from germline, CDR1 is MGHRA and CDR2 is YSYEKL. This CDR3 contains 14 residues. V was clipped by 3 bases and J by 3 bases, with 11 bases between them. This chain's CDR3 is CASSQQVWDTEAFF. The CDR3 coding sequence is TGCGCCAGCAGCCAGCAGGTGTGGGACACTGAAGCTTTCTTT.

The chain has TRBV5-1 and TRBJ2-3; 11 nucleotides agree with TRBD2. With 0 bases clipped from V and 5 bases from J, the junction kept 8 bases outside the gene matches. The CDR3 runs 17 residues. Germline-derived CDR1 and CDR2 are SGHRS and YFSETQ. The CDR3 sequence: CASSLGSGLAVLDTQYF. The CDR3 nucleotides read TGCGCCAGCAGCTTGGGATCGGGACTAGCGGTATTAGATACGCAGTATTTT.

This clonotype was recorded many times. This chain links TRBV12-3 or TRBV12-4 with TRBJ1-2; the D gene is possibly TRBD1 (5 bases). The CDR3 is 13 amino acids. V was cut by 6 bases and J by 4 bases, with 12 bases left in between. The CDR3 DNA sequence: TGTGCCAGCAGGTTCTCAGGGTCCTATGGCTACACCTTC. This sequence encodes CASRFSGSYGYTF.

The chain links TRBV20-1 to TRBJ1-1; the D gene is possibly TRBD1 (5 bases). Germline values: CDR1 DFQATT, CDR2 SNEGSKA (reference sequence). This CDR3 has 13 residues. Trimming shortened V by 5 bases and J by 3 bases, and 13 bases separated the two germline ends. CDR3 amino acids: CSADLGGDTEAFF. The CDR3 nucleotides are TGCAGTGCTGACCTCGGGGGAGACACTGAAGCTTTCTTT.

This clonotype came up a few times. The gene calls are TRBV24-1 and TRBJ2-7, with 8 bases matching TRBD2. CDR3 size: 14 residues. V dropped 6 bases and J dropped 1; count of bases not matched to a gene: 4. Germline values: CDR1 KGHDR, CDR2 SFDVKD. The CDR3 DNA reads TGTGCCACCAGTAGCGGGAGCCGGTCCTACGAGCAGTACTTC. It yields the protein CATSSGSRSYEQYF.

A few counts support this clonotype. V gene TRBV6-1 combines with J gene TRBJ1-6, with a tentative D call TRBD1 (5 bases). This CDR3 region has 14 residues. The germline V gene encodes CDR1 MNHNS and CDR2 SASEGT. The V end was cut by 2 bases, the J end by 9 bases, with 11 bases between. DNA for the CDR3: TGTGCCAGCAGTGAACAGGGAAAGTCTTCACCCCTCCACTTT. This gives the protein CASSEQGKSSPLHF.

There are a few counts of this clonotype. This chain links TRBV14 with TRBJ2-1, with 15 positions matching TRBD2. The germline V gene encodes CDR1 SGHDN and CDR2 FVKESK. J lost 8 bases, V lost 2 bases, and 7 bases had no gene match. The CDR3 length is 17 residues. The CDR3, as DNA: TGTGCCAGCAGCCAACCTGGACTAGCGGGAGGGCGGCATGAGCAGTTCTTC. This sequence encodes CASSQPGLAGGRHEQFF. The full variable domain, with the rest looked up from reference TRBV14 and TRBJ2-1, is EAGVTQFPSHSVIEKGQTVTLRCDPISGHDNLYWYRRVMGKEIKFLLHFVKESKQDESGMPNNRFLAERTGGTYSTLKVQPAELEDSGVYFCASSQPGLAGGRHEQFFGPGTRLTVL.

This clonotype was picked up many times. The chain joins TRBV5-1 to TRBJ1-2; D is uncertain. Trimming stripped 4 bases from V and 12 bases from J, with 13 bases between. Germline CDR1 is SGHRS and CDR2 is YFSETQ. CDR3 length equals 11 residues. The CDR3 sequence: CASSQNGQHTF. In nucleotides, the CDR3 is TGCGCCAGCAGCCAAAACGGGCAGCACACCTTC.

This clonotype was recorded many times. The chain couples TRBV5-1 to TRBJ2-7, with 8 bases identical to TRBD2. J was trimmed by 1 base and V by 7 bases; bases with no gene match: 7. CDR1 and CDR2 (germline): SGHRS, YFSETQ. The CDR3 covers 14 residues. The DNA for the CDR3 is TGCGCCAGCGCTGCGGGGACTAGTTCCTACGAGCAGTACTTC. Translated: CASAAGTSSYEQYF. Variable domain in full (rest from reference TRBV5-1 and TRBJ2-7): KAGVTQTPRYLIKTRGQQVTLSCSPISGHRSVSWYQQTPGQGLQFLFEYFSETQRNKGNFPGRFSGRQFSNSRSEMNVSTLELGDSALYLCASAAGTSSYEQYFGPGTRLTVT.